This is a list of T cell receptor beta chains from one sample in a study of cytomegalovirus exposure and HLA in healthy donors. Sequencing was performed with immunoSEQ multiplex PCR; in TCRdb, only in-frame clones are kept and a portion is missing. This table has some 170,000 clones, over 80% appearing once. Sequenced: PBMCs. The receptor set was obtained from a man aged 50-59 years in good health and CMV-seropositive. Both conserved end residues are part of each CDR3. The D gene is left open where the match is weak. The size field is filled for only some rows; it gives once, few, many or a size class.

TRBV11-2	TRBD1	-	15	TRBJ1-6	CASSSMGQSHSPLHF	TGTGCCAGCAGTTCGATGGGACAGTCTCATTCACCCCTCCACTTT
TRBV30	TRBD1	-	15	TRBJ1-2	CAWSGQGKANYGYTF	TGTGCCTGGAGTGGACAGGGGAAAGCTAACTATGGCTACACCTTC
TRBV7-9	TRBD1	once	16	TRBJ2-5	CASSTNRQGAGETQYF	TGTGCCAGCAGTACCAACCGACAGGGGGCGGGAGAGACCCAGTACTTC
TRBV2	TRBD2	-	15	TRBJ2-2	CASSGTSGNTGELFF	TGTGCCAGCAGTGGGACTAGCGGTAACACCGGGGAGCTGTTTTTT
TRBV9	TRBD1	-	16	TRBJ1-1	CASSEWDSPANTEAFF	TGTGCCAGCAGCGAATGGGACAGCCCCGCGAACACTGAAGCTTTCTTT
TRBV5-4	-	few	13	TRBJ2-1	CASSNKTQFSQFF	TGTGCCAGCAGCAACAAAACACAGTTTTCGCAGTTCTTC
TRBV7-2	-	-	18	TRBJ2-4	CASSGSSRRERAKNIQYF	TGTGCCAGCAGCGGCAGTTCCCGACGGGAGCGGGCCAAAAACATTCAGTACTTC
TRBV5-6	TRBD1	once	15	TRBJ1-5	CASSLRGQGAQPQHF	TGTGCCAGCAGCTTGAGGGGACAGGGGGCCCAGCCCCAGCATTTT
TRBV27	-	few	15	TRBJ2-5	CASSLGSGGKKTQYF	TGTGCCAGCAGTTTAGGGTCAGGGGGGAAAAAGACCCAGTACTTC
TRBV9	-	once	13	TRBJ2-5	CASSVASRETQYF	TGTGCCAGCAGCGTGGCTAGCCGAGAGACCCAGTACTTC
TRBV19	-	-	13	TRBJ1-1	CASRVLSNTEAFF	TGTGCCAGTAGGGTGCTATCGAACACTGAAGCTTTCTTT
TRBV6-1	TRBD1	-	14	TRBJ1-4	CASLDRGSNEKLFF	TGTGCCAGTCTGGACAGGGGCTCTAATGAAAAACTGTTTTTT
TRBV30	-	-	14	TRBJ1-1	CAWSSGVLNTEAFF	TGTGCCTGGAGTTCGGGGGTCCTAAACACTGAAGCTTTCTTT
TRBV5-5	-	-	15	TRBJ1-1	CASSWAGTSRTEAFF	TGTGCCAGCAGCTGGGCCGGGACAAGTCGCACTGAAGCTTTCTTT
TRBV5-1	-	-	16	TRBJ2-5	CASSLSPQGTQETQYF	TGCGCCAGCAGCTTGAGCCCTCAGGGGACCCAAGAGACCCAGTACTTC
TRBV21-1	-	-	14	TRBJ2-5	CASGTDRDQETQYF	TGTGCCAGCGGGACGGACAGGGACCAAGAGACCCAGTACTTC
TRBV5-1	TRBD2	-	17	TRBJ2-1	CASTGTSAQVSYNEQFF	TGCGCCAGCACTGGGACTAGCGCCCAGGTCTCCTACAATGAGCAGTTCTTC
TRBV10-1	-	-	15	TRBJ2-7	CASMGGAMSSYEQYF	TGCGCCAGCATGGGGGGGGCGATGAGCTCCTACGAGCAGTACTTC
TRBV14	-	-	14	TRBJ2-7	CASSLTGVAYEQYF	TGTGCCAGCAGCCTTACAGGTGTAGCCTACGAGCAGTACTTC
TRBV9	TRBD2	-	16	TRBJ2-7	CASSVAVTSGRGEQYF	TGTGCCAGCAGCGTAGCCGTTACTAGCGGACGGGGCGAGCAGTACTTC
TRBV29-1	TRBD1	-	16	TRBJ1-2	CSVEEGPGQGKLGYTF	TGCAGCGTTGAAGAGGGCCCGGGACAGGGGAAGTTGGGCTACACCTTC
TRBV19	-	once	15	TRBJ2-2	CASSMYVGGTGELFF	TGTGCCAGTAGTATGTACGTGGGGGGCACCGGGGAGCTGTTTTTT
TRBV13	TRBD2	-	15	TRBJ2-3	CASSSGLAGADTQYF	TGTGCCAGCAGCTCGGGACTAGCGGGGGCAGATACGCAGTATTTT
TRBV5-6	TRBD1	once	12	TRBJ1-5	CASSRPGQELHF	TGTGCCAGCAGCCGACCGGGACAGGAGTTACATTTT
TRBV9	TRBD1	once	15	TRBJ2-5	CASSASGTGQETQYF	TGTGCCAGCAGCGCCTCCGGGACAGGGCAAGAGACCCAGTACTTC
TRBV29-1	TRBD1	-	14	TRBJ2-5	CSVEPQGVRETQYF	TGCAGCGTTGAACCCCAGGGGGTGAGGGAGACCCAGTACTTC
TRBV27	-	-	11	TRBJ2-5	CASGNGETQYF	TGTGCCAGCGGCAACGGGGAGACCCAGTACTTC
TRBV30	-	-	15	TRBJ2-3	CAWSVRGIGEDTQYF	TGTGCCTGGAGTGTACGCGGGATAGGGGAAGATACGCAGTATTTT
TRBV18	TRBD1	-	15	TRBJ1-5	CASSPYRGQVQPQHF	TGTGCCAGCTCACCTTACAGGGGGCAGGTTCAGCCCCAGCATTTT
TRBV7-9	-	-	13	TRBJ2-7	CASSLSPAYEQYF	TGTGCCAGCAGCTTAAGCCCTGCCTACGAGCAGTACTTC
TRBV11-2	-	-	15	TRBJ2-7	CASSFGASETYEQYF	TGTGCCAGCAGCTTTGGCGCTAGCGAAACCTACGAGCAGTACTTC
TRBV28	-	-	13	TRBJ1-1	CASLIGGLGQAFF	TGTGCCAGCCTCATAGGAGGGTTGGGCCAGGCTTTCTTT
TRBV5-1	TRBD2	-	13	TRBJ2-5	CASSPNGGKPPYF	TGCGCCAGCAGCCCTAACGGGGGGAAACCTCCGTACTTC
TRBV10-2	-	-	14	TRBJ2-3	CASRLTLLGDTQYF	TGCGCCAGCAGACTAACCTTACTAGGAGATACGCAGTATTTT
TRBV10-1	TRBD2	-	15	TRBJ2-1	CASSERTSGSDEQFF	TGCGCCAGCAGTGAGCGGACTAGCGGGAGTGATGAGCAGTTCTTC
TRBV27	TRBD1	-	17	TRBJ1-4	CASKVKGQGLTNEKLFF	TGTGCCAGCAAAGTTAAGGGACAGGGGCTCACTAATGAAAAACTGTTTTTT
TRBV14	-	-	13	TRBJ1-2	CASSQDRLGGYTF	TGTGCCAGCAGCCAAGACAGACTAGGTGGCTACACCTTC
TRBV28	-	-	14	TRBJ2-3	CASSTELGADTQYF	TGTGCCAGCAGTACTGAGCTCGGTGCAGATACGCAGTATTTT
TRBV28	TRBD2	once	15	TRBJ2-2	CASSPTGLDAGELFF	TGTGCCAGCAGCCCCACAGGACTAGACGCCGGGGAGCTGTTTTTT
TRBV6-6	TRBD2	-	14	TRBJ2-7	CASRGSGNSYEQYF	TGTGCCAGCAGGGGTAGCGGGAACTCCTACGAGCAGTACTTC
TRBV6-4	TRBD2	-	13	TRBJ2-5	CASSELAGETQYF	TGTGCCAGCAGTGAACTAGCGGGAGAGACCCAGTACTTC
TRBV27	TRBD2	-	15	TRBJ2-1	CASSLRLAGDHEQFF	TGTGCCAGCAGTTTGAGACTAGCGGGAGATCATGAGCAGTTCTTC
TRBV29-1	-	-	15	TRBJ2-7	CSVEGGVGPSYEQYF	TGCAGCGTTGAAGGGGGGGTGGGGCCTTCCTACGAGCAGTACTTC
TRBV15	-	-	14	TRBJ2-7	CATSSGLLTYEQYF	TGTGCCACCAGCTCGGGACTGCTTACCTACGAGCAGTACTTC
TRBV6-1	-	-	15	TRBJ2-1	CASSERGGGNDEQFF	TGTGCCAGCAGTGAACGGGGAGGGGGGAACGATGAGCAGTTCTTC
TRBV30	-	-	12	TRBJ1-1	CAWIRGVTEAFF	TGTGCCTGGATCCGCGGGGTCACTGAAGCTTTCTTT
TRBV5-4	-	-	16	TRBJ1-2	CASSLSGWAVNYGYTF	TGTGCCAGCAGCTTGTCGGGGTGGGCCGTCAACTATGGCTACACCTTC
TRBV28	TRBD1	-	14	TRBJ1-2	CASSNQGAQYGYTF	TGTGCCAGCAGTAATCAGGGGGCTCAGTATGGCTACACCTTC
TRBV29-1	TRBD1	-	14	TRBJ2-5	CSVVGGDRDETQYF	TGCAGCGTTGTTGGGGGGGACAGGGATGAGACCCAGTACTTC
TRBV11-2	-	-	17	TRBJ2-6	CASSLDAENSGANVLTF	TGTGCCAGCAGCTTAGATGCCGAGAACTCTGGGGCCAACGTCCTGACTTTC
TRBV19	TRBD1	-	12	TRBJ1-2	CASSTNRGGYTF	TGTGCCAGTAGTACCAACAGGGGCGGCTACACCTTC
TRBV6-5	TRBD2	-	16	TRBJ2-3	CASSYRRLAGTDTQYF	TGTGCCAGCAGTTACAGGAGGCTAGCGGGCACAGATACGCAGTATTTT
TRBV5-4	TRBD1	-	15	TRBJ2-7	CASSFNDRVSGEQYF	TGTGCCAGCAGTTTCAACGACAGGGTGTCCGGCGAGCAGTACTTC
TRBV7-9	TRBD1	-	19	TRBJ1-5	CASSPLPLGGRYSNQPQHF	TGTGCCAGCAGCCCCCTCCCGTTAGGGGGCAGGTATAGCAATCAGCCCCAGCATTTT
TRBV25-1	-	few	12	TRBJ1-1	CASRLGAGEAFF	TGTGCCAGCAGACTGGGGGCAGGAGAAGCTTTCTTT
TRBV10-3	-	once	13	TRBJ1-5	CAISAVSNQPQHF	TGTGCCATCAGTGCTGTCAGCAATCAGCCCCAGCATTTT
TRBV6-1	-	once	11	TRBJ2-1	CASSERDEQFF	TGTGCCAGCAGTGAACGGGATGAGCAGTTCTTC
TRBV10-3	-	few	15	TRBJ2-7	CAISESGLRLHEQYF	TGTGCCATCAGTGAGTCCGGGTTAAGGCTGCACGAGCAGTACTTC
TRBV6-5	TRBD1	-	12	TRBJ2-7	CASSRDRGEQYF	TGTGCCAGCAGCAGGGACAGGGGCGAGCAGTACTTC